This T cell receptor beta chain was sequenced for a study of beta chain features in type 1 diabetes. Turning to the study itself: Analysis included 95 million to 140 million sorted cells drawn from all samples. Findings of the study overall: The study left unresolved whether HLA type influences TCRB rearrangement.

The isolated RNA, all of it, was reverse transcribed, so expressed TCRB transcripts were what got sequenced. Libraries were prepared by immunoSEQ multiplex PCR; TCRdb keeps only in-frame clonotypes and omits some of them. Counted here are about 900,000 clones, 15% to 20% occurring once; the ten biggest clones make up 0.023%. As regards this clone: What it binds is unknown.

With 1 base removed from V and 0 bases from J, the gap between germline ends came to 10 bases. The CDR3 runs to 15 residues. Germline V gene lookup returns CDR1 LNHDA and CDR2 SQIVND (reference sequence). Specimen: naive CD4+ T cells from blood. This rearrangement joins TRBV19 to TRBJ2-7; no reliable D call. The TCR comes from a woman between 18 and 30 years old in good health. CDR3 amino acids: CASSIAPGSSYEQYF. In DNA, the CDR3 is TGTGCCAGTAGTATAGCCCCAGGTTCCTCCTACGAGCAGTACTTC.